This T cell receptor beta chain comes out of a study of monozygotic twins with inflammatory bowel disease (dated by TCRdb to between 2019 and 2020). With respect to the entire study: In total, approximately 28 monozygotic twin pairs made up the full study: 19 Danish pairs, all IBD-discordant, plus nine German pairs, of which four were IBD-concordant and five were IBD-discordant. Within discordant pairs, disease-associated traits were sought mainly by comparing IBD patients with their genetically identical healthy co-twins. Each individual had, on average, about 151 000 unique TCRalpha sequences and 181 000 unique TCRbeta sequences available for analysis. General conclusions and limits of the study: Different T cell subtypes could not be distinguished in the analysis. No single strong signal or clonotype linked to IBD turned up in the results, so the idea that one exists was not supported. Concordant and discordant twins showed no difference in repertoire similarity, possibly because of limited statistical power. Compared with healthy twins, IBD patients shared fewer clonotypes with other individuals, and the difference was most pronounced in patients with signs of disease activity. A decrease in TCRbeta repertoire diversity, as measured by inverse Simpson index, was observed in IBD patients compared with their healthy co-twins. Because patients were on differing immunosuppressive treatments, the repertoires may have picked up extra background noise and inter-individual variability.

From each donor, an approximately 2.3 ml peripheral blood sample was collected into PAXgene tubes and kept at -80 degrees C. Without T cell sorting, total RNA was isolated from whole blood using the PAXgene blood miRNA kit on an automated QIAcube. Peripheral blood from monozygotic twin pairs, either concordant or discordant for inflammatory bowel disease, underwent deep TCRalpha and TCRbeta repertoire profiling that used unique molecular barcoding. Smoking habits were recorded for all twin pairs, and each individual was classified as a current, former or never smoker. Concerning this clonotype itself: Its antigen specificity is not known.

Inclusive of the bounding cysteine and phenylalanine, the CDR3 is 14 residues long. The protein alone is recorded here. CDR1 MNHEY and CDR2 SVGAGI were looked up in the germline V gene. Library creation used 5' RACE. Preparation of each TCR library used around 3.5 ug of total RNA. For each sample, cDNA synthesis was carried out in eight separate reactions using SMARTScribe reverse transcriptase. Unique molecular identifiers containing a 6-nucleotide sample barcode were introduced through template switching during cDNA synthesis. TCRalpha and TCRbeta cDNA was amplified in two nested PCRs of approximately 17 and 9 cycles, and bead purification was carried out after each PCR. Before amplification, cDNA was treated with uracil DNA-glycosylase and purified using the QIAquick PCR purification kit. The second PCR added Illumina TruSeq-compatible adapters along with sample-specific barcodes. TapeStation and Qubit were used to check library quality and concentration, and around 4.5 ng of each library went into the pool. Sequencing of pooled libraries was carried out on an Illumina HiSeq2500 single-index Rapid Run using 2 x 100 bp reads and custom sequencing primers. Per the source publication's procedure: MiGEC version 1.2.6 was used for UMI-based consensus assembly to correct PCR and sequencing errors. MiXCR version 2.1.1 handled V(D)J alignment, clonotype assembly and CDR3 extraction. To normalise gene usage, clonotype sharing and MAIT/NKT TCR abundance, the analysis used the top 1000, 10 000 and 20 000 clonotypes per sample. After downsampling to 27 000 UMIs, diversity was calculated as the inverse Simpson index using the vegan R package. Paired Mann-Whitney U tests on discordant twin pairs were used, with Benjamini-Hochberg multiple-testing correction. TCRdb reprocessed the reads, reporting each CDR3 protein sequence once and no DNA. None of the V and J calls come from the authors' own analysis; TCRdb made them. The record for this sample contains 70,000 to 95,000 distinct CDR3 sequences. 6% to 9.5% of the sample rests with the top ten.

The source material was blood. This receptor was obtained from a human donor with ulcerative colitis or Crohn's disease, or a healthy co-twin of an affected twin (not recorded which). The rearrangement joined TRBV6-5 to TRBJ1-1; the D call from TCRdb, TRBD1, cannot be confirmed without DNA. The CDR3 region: CASSYMGQGRIAFF.